The 27 T cell receptor beta chains below were found in one sample sequenced in a study of Ad26.COV2.S vaccination and SARS-CoV-2 variants. As for treatment: approximately 18 received Ad26.COV2.S at low or high dose, single or two shots; about 5 received placebo; per-sample allocation not given. Sample collection was performed on day 63 after the first vaccine or placebo injection. This table comes from immunoSEQ multiplex PCR, and its TCRdb copy is limited to in-frame clones, with some not included. The sample yields about 480,000 clones, about 83% seen once. The sequenced sample was peripheral blood, obtained in a trial of Ad26.COV2.S vaccine versus placebo. The source of these receptors is a person aged 18-60 years who received the Ad26.COV2.S COVID-19 vaccine or a placebo.

This clone was counted at least ten times. The chain carries TRBV6-5 and TRBJ1-3, with D hard to call. Looked up from germline, CDR1 is MNHEY and CDR2 is SVGAGI. V was pared by 6 bases and J by 0 bases, with 9 bases between. CDR3 length: 14 amino acids. CDR3 protein: CASRSRISGNTIYF. CDR3 nucleotides: TGTGCCAGCAGGTCCCGGATCTCTGGAAACACCATATATTTT.

The chain recombines TRBV3-1 (or the pseudogene TRBV3-2) with TRBJ1-4; 7 bases align to TRBD1. The CDR3 runs to 15 residues. CDR1 and CDR2 (germline): LGHDT, YNNKEL (reference sequence). Losses at the gene ends were 3 bases for V and 5 bases for J; bases not matched to a gene: 6. The CDR3 here is CASSQGGQHNEKLFF. CDR3 in DNA: TGTGCCAGCAGCCAGGGGGGACAGCACAATGAAAAACTGTTTTTT.

The chain uses TRBV2 and TRBJ2-3, with 7 positions matching TRBD2. Trimming at V came to 8 bases and at J to 5 bases, leaving 4 bases not matched to a gene. In germline, CDR1 is SNHLY, CDR2 FYNNEI. The CDR3 totals 12 residues. CDR3 amino acids: CASRGGGDTQYF. CDR3 in DNA: TGTGCCAGCCGGGGCGGGGGAGATACGCAGTATTTT.

This chain uses TRBV11-2 with TRBJ2-1; 8 bases are a match to TRBD2. V shed 5 bases, J shed 9 bases, and the junction held 12 bases outside the gene matches. From germline, CDR1 is SGHAT and CDR2 FQNNGV. The CDR3 spans 15 residues. Here the CDR3 reads CASSTGLGGSTEQFF. DNA for the CDR3: TGTGCCAGCAGCACGGGACTAGGAGGGTCCACTGAGCAGTTCTTC.

The J gene is TRBJ1-4, the V gene TRBV21-1. TRBV21-1 has pseudogene status. The CDR3 has 18 amino acids. The CDR3 loop reads CASSKEGPDGKRDEKLFF. The CDR3 nucleotides are TGTGCCAGCAGCAAAGAAGGGCCGGACGGGAAGCGGGATGAAAAACTGTTTTTT.

This rearrangement joins TRBV30 to TRBJ2-7, with D maybe TRBD2 (6 bases). The CDR3 totals 16 residues. Trimming cost V 1 base and J 1 base, with 17 bases left between them. Germline CDR1 is GTSNPN and CDR2 is SVGIG (reference sequence). Here the CDR3 reads CAWSAKPGLLSYEQYF. CDR3 DNA sequence: TGTGCCTGGAGTGCGAAACCGGGACTTCTATCCTACGAGCAGTACTTC.

The V gene is TRBV14, the J gene TRBJ2-3, with TRBD2 identical over 8 bases. The V gene end was trimmed by 2 bases and the J gene end by 1 base; junction bases not matched to a gene: 5. The CDR3 covers 16 residues. Per germline, CDR1 SGHDN and CDR2 FVKESK. The CDR3 loop reads CASSQTPGLGTDTQYF. Written as DNA, the CDR3 is TGTGCCAGCAGCCAAACCCCGGGACTAGGCACAGATACGCAGTATTTT.

The V call is TRBV19, the J call TRBJ2-4; 8 bases are a match to TRBD1. V lost 3 bases and J lost 7; bases outside the gene matches: 8. From germline, CDR1 is LNHDA and CDR2 SQIVND (reference sequence). The CDR3 sequence is 15 residues long. The CDR3 loop reads CASSITQGARNIQYF. CDR3 coding DNA: TGTGCCAGTAGTATTACCCAGGGGGCCAGGAACATTCAGTACTTC. The whole variable domain, filled in from reference TRBV19 and TRBJ2-4, reads DGGITQSPKYLFRKEGQNVTLSCEQNLNHDAMYWYRQDPGQGLRLIYYSQIVNDFQKGDIAEGYSVSREKKESFPLTVTSAQKNPTAFYLCASSITQGARNIQYFGAGTRLSVL.

The chain recombines TRBV5-5 with TRBJ1-5, with 7 bases lining up with TRBD1. V gave up 4 bases and J gave up 0 bases; unmatched junction bases: 4. The CDR3 length is 15 residues. Germline V CDR1 and CDR2: SGHKS, YYEKEE (reference sequence). The CDR3: CASSPTGVSNQPQHF. Written as DNA, the CDR3 is TGTGCCAGCAGCCCTACAGGGGTTAGCAATCAGCCCCAGCATTTT.

V gene TRBV3-1 (or the pseudogene TRBV3-2) combines with J gene TRBJ2-1; TRBD2 agrees at 13 bases. Losses at the gene ends were 3 bases for V and 5 bases for J; bases not matched to a gene: 4. Germline CDR1 reads LGHDT; CDR2 reads YNNKEL (reference sequence). This CDR3 region has 16 residues. In DNA, the CDR3 is TGTGCCAGCAGCCAGGGACTAGCGGGACCAAACAATGAGCAGTTCTTC. It translates to CASSQGLAGPNNEQFF.

This sequence joins TRBV5-1 and TRBJ1-1; tentatively, D is TRBD1 (5 bases). Trimming removed 3 bases at V and 8 bases at J, with 11 bases between. Germline V lookup: CDR1 SGHRS, CDR2 YFSETQ. This CDR3 has 12 amino acids. CDR3 DNA: TGCGCCAGCAGCTCCCGGGGGACCGAAGCTTTCTTT. Translation gives CASSSRGTEAFF.

V gene TRBV6-4 combines with J gene TRBJ2-3; D perhaps matches TRBD2 (5 bases). Germline V CDR1 and CDR2: MRHNA, SNTAGT. This CDR3 contains 13 residues. Trimming took 0 bases from V and 7 from J, leaving 8 bases between them. CDR3 sequence: CASSDSVGNTQYF. The CDR3 bases are TGTGCCAGCAGTGACTCTGTCGGGAATACGCAGTATTTT.

The CDR3 here is CASRWGTMVEQYF. DNA for the CDR3: TGTGCCAGCAGGTGGGGTACGATGGTGGAGCAGTACTTC. The J gene is TRBJ2-7, the V gene TRBV28; D gene uncertain. The CDR3 consists of 13 residues. V was cut by 6 bases and J by 7 bases, with 16 bases left in between. Germline V gives CDR1 MDHEN, CDR2 SYDVKM.

The V call is TRBV7-9, the J call TRBJ1-2; unclear D gene. V was trimmed by 1 base and J by 0 bases, leaving 6 bases between them. Germline loops: CDR1 SEHNR, CDR2 FQNEAQ (reference sequence). There are 14 residues in the CDR3. CDR3 coding DNA: TGTGCCAGCAGCTTAGAAGTCTCTAACTATGGCTACACCTTC. Its translation is CASSLEVSNYGYTF.

V and J are TRBV11-2 and TRBJ1-6; no clear D gene. Trimming pared 1 base from V and 7 bases from J, leaving 11 bases between. Germline loops: CDR1 SGHAT, CDR2 FQNNGV. The CDR3 is 15 residues long. CDR3 loop: CASSLAPVPNSPLHF. The CDR3 nucleotides are TGTGCCAGCAGCTTAGCTCCGGTGCCGAATTCACCCCTCCACTTT.

This clone appeared a single time. This sequence joins TRBV7-2 and TRBJ1-6; D possibly corresponds to TRBD1 (5 bases). The CDR3 contains 15 residues. Trimming pared 0 bases from V and 8 bases from J, leaving 11 bases between. CDR1 is SGHTA, CDR2 FQGNSA, per germline. CDR3 sequence reads: CASSLANGAHSPLHF. DNA for the CDR3: TGTGCCAGCAGCTTAGCTAACGGGGCCCATTCACCCCTCCACTTT.

The chain combines TRBV30 with TRBJ2-1; a weak D match, TRBD2 (7 bases). The germline gives CDR1 GTSNPN, CDR2 SVGIG (reference sequence). The germline V and J ends were trimmed by 6 bases and 9 bases, with 18 bases remaining between them. The CDR3 is made up of 13 amino acids. CDR3 sequence reads: CACRGRGRGEQFF. The CDR3 nucleotides are TGTGCCTGTCGAGGGAGGGGGAGGGGTGAGCAGTTCTTC.

A note on this clone: The sample contains more than one DNA sequence encoding this CDR3. J is TRBJ2-2 and V is TRBV6-5; D remains unclear. Germline CDR1 MNHEY, CDR2 SVGAGI. CDR3 size: 12 residues. The germline V and J ends were trimmed by 6 bases and 3 bases, with 5 bases remaining between them. Here the CDR3 reads CASRGYTGELFF. The CDR3 bases are TGTGCCAGCAGGGGATACACCGGGGAGCTGTTTTTT.

The chain links TRBV7-2 to TRBJ1-6, with D hard to call. Germline loops: CDR1 SGHTA, CDR2 FQGNSA. The V end lost 4 bases, the J end lost 9 bases, and 10 bases lay between the germline ends. There are 13 residues in the CDR3. The CDR3 DNA is TGTGCCAGCAGCTCAAGTACGGGTTCACCCCTCCACTTT. Its protein is CASSSSTGSPLHF.

The genes are TRBV29-1 and TRBJ2-3; perhaps TRBD2 as D (8 bases). The V end was cut by 7 bases, the J end by 2 bases, with 25 bases between. The CDR3 contains 17 residues. Germline V gene sequence: CDR1 SQVTM, CDR2 ANQGSEA. CDR3 sequence: CSGLKRPGRGLTDTQYF. CDR3 in DNA: TGCAGCGGTCTAAAGAGGCCCGGGAGGGGGCTCACAGATACGCAGTATTTT.

The genes are TRBV29-1 and TRBJ1-2; 9 bases agree with TRBD1. The CDR3 length is 18 residues. V lost 3 bases and J lost 1; bases outside the gene matches: 15. Looked up from germline, CDR1 is SQVTM and CDR2 is ANQGSEA. The CDR3 nucleotides read TGCAGCGTTGATACAGGGGGCGACTTCTTAGGGCGTAACTATGGCTACACCTTC. It codes for CSVDTGGDFLGRNYGYTF.

The rearrangement joins TRBV15 to TRBJ2-5; D unclear. Looked up from germline, CDR1 is LNHNV and CDR2 is YYDKDF (reference sequence). The CDR3 contains 14 residues. Trimming pared 5 bases from V and 5 bases from J, leaving 15 bases between. In DNA form, the CDR3 reads TGTGCCACCAGCCGAGGAAGACTGGGGGAGACCCAGTACTTC. This sequence encodes CATSRGRLGETQYF.

The CDR3 region is CASAERHTGELFF. The CDR3, as DNA: TGTGCCAGCGCCGAGCGGCACACCGGGGAGCTGTTTTTT. J is TRBJ2-2 and V is TRBV2; tentative D call: TRBD2 (5 bases). Germline CDR1 SNHLY, CDR2 FYNNEI. Trimming shortened V by 8 bases and J by 3 bases, and 10 bases separated the two germline ends. This CDR3 has 13 amino acids.

The chain is built from TRBV5-6 and TRBJ1-3; D remains ambiguous. The CDR3 has 15 amino acids. The germline gives CDR1 SGHDT, CDR2 YYEEEE. Trimming pared 2 bases from V and 0 bases from J, leaving 9 bases between. The CDR3 region has the DNA TGTGCCAGCAGCTTCGGGTTCCTCTCTGGAAACACCATATATTTT. Translated, it gives CASSFGFLSGNTIYF. Variable domain in full (rest from reference TRBV5-6 and TRBJ1-3): DAGVTQSPTHLIKTRGQQVTLRCSPKSGHDTVSWYQQALGQGPQFIFQYYEEEERQRGNFPDRFSGHQFPNYSSELNVNALLLGDSALYLCASSFGFLSGNTIYFGEGSWLTVV.

V gene TRBV19 combines with J gene TRBJ2-5; D remains unclear. The CDR3 consists of 14 residues. The V end was cut by 4 bases, the J end by 1 base, with 10 bases between. Germline loops: CDR1 LNHDA, CDR2 SQIVND (reference sequence). CDR3 sequence reads: CASSRVRGQETQYF. CDR3 bases: TGTGCCAGTAGTAGGGTGCGCGGCCAAGAGACCCAGTACTTC.

The rearrangement joins TRBV5-1 to TRBJ2-1, with 12 bases fitting TRBD2. V lost 0 bases and J lost 10; bases outside the gene matches: 5. The length of the CDR3 is 15 residues. Germline V gene lookup returns CDR1 SGHRS and CDR2 YFSETQ. The CDR3 bases are TGCGCCAGCAGCTTGGTGTCTAGCGGGAGGGAAGAGCAGTTCTTC. Its protein is CASSLVSSGREEQFF.

The rearrangement links TRBV5-6 to TRBJ1-2; D is possibly TRBD1 (5 bases). Germline assignment: CDR1 SGHDT and CDR2 YYEEEE. The CDR3 totals 17 residues. Deletions cut 4 bases from V and 4 bases from J, with 23 bases between. CDR3 sequence (DNA): TGTGCCAGCAGCCCCCGGATGAGCAGGGCAACGGCCTATGGCTACACCTTC. Translated, it gives CASSPRMSRATAYGYTF. The complete variable domain, with remaining parts taken from reference TRBV5-6 and TRBJ1-2, reads DAGVTQSPTHLIKTRGQQVTLRCSPKSGHDTVSWYQQALGQGPQFIFQYYEEEERQRGNFPDRFSGHQFPNYSSELNVNALLLGDSALYLCASSPRMSRATAYGYTFGSGTRLTVV.